A single sample is the source of the 26 T cell receptor beta chains below, sequenced in a study of T cell responses to AZD1222 COVID-19 vaccine. Here immunoSEQ multiplex PCR was the method, and the copy in TCRdb shows in-frame clones only, minus some. Found here are 150,000 to 200,000 clones, around nine tenths of them singletons; the top ten hold 6% to 8.5%. This specimen consisted of peripheral blood, obtained on day 0 of AZD1222 vaccination. The receptors originated from an adult in good health.

The chain carries TRBV11-3 and TRBJ2-3; D is uncertain. The CDR3 is 12 amino acids. V was shortened by 4 bases and J by 3 bases, with 5 bases between the two germline ends. Germline CDR1 SGHNT, CDR2 YENEEA. This chain's CDR3 is CASSSGTDTQYF. The CDR3 nucleotides are TGTGCCAGCAGCTCCGGTACAGATACGCAGTATTTT.

As regards this clone: The sample contains more than one DNA sequence encoding this CDR3. This chain links TRBV3-1 (or the pseudogene TRBV3-2) with TRBJ2-5; D might be TRBD1 or TRBD2, each matching 5 bases. In germline, CDR1 is LGHDT, CDR2 YNNKEL (reference sequence). V was shortened by 2 bases and J by 5 bases, with 6 bases between the two germline ends. This CDR3 is 12 amino acids long. CDR3 DNA sequence: TGTGCCAGCAGCCAACGGGGCGAGACCCAGTACTTC. It codes for CASSQRGETQYF.

This sequence joins TRBV20-1 and TRBJ2-1, with 7 bases identical to TRBD1. The germline CDR1 and CDR2 sequences are DFQATT and SNEGSKA (reference sequence). CDR3 length: 11 amino acids. V was clipped by 4 bases and J by 9 bases; unmatched bases: 3. DNA of the CDR3: TGCAGTGCTAAGAACAGGGGTGAGCAGTTCTTC. Protein product: CSAKNRGEQFF.

The genes are TRBV5-1 and TRBJ2-3; 13 nucleotides line up with TRBD2. The junction had 11 bases not matched to a gene; V was cut back by 7 bases and J by 0 bases. The CDR3 covers 18 residues. CDR1 is SGHRS, CDR2 YFSETQ, per germline. The CDR3 DNA reads TGCGCCAGCCGAACAGGGACTAGCGGGGTACTGAGCACAGATACGCAGTATTTT. This gives the protein CASRTGTSGVLSTDTQYF. The full variable domain, in which reference TRBV5-1 and TRBJ2-3 provide the parts outside the CDR3, is KAGVTQTPRYLIKTRGQQVTLSCSPISGHRSVSWYQQTPGQGLQFLFEYFSETQRNKGNFPGRFSGRQFSNSRSEMNVSTLELGDSALYLCASRTGTSGVLSTDTQYFGPGTRLTVL.

The chain employs TRBV5-5 and TRBJ2-1; 8 positions match TRBD1. The CDR3 consists of 15 residues. CDR1 is SGHKS, CDR2 YYEKEE, per germline (reference sequence). V trimming: 4 bases; J trimming: 1 base; junction bases outside the gene matches: 4. CDR3 sequence (DNA): TGTGCCAGCAGCCTGGACAGGGTGTCCTACAATGAGCAGTTCTTC. It is translated as CASSLDRVSYNEQFF.

CDR3 in amino acids: CASSPDRGNIQYF. The DNA for the CDR3 is TGTGCCAGCTCACCCGACAGGGGAAACATTCAGTACTTC. V gene TRBV18 combines with J gene TRBJ2-4; 8 nucleotides line up with TRBD1. V gave up 3 bases and J gave up 6 bases; unmatched junction bases: 1. The CDR3 is 13 amino acids. Germline V gives CDR1 KGHSH, CDR2 LQKENI.

J is TRBJ1-2 and V is TRBV19; a possible D gene is TRBD1 (5 bases). The germline CDR1 and CDR2 sequences are LNHDA and SQIVND (reference sequence). With 2 bases removed from V and 8 bases from J, the gap between germline ends came to 21 bases. CDR3 length: 16 amino acids. This chain's CDR3 is CASSIRGPGPGRGYTF. The CDR3 coding sequence is TGTGCCAGTAGTATACGCGGACCGGGACCCGGACGGGGCTACACCTTC.

The gene calls are TRBV27 and TRBJ1-2, with D tentatively TRBD1 (6 bases). CDR1 is MNHEY, CDR2 SMNVEV, per germline (reference sequence). This CDR3 is 13 amino acids long. The V end lost 3 bases, the J end lost 4 bases, and 9 bases lay between the germline ends. CDR3 coding DNA: TGTGCCAGCAGTTTCCGGGACATCTATGGCTACACCTTC. Translated: CASSFRDIYGYTF.

This clone appeared a single time. The chain links TRBV5-4 to TRBJ2-7, with a possible D match to TRBD2 (5 bases). Per germline, CDR1 SGHNT and CDR2 YYREEE (reference sequence). Trimming cost V 4 bases and J 3 bases, with 17 bases left between them. The CDR3 loop spans 15 amino acids. The CDR3: CASSPTGLNYYEQYF. CDR3 sequence (DNA): TGTGCCAGCAGCCCCACCGGACTCAACTACTACGAGCAGTACTTC.

The chain has TRBV9 and TRBJ2-1; 11 nucleotides agree with TRBD2. The CDR3 totals 13 residues. CDR1 SGDLS and CDR2 YYNGEE come from the germline V gene. V lost 7 bases, J lost 10 bases, and 7 bases stayed unmatched. The DNA for the CDR3 is TGTGCCAGCCAGGCTAGCGGGGGGTCAGAGCAGTTCTTC. It codes for CASQASGGSEQFF.

This chain links TRBV7-9 with TRBJ1-2, with no clear D. The CDR3 is 13 amino acids. Germline loops: CDR1 SEHNR, CDR2 FQNEAQ (reference sequence). Between the trimmed V and J ends, which lost 2 bases and 0 bases, there was a span of 4 bases. The CDR3 protein is CASSLTANYGYTF. The CDR3 DNA follows: TGTGCCAGCAGCTTAACAGCTAACTATGGCTACACCTTC. Looking up the rest from reference TRBV7-9 and TRBJ1-2 gives the full variable domain: DTGVSQNPRHKITKRGQNVTFRCDPISEHNRLYWYRQTLGQGPEFLTYFQNEAQLEKSRLLSDRFSAERPKGSFSTLEIQRTEQGDSAMYLCASSLTANYGYTFGSGTRLTVV.

The chain joins TRBV18 to TRBJ1-2; the D is unclear. The CDR3 totals 11 residues. Looked up from germline, CDR1 is KGHSH and CDR2 is LQKENI. Trimming pared 3 bases from V and 8 bases from J, leaving 7 bases between. CDR3 residues: CASSPGRGYTF. CDR3 in DNA: TGTGCCAGCTCACCGGGTCGGGGCTACACCTTC.

The rearrangement uses TRBV2 and TRBJ2-3, with 8 nucleotides matching TRBD1. The trim removed 4 bases at V and 6 bases at J, leaving 6 bases unmatched. The germline V gene encodes CDR1 SNHLY and CDR2 FYNNEI. There are 14 residues in the CDR3. The CDR3 spells CASSGGTGWDTQYF. The CDR3 DNA follows: TGTGCCAGCAGTGGAGGGACAGGCTGGGATACGCAGTATTTT.

The chain has TRBV10-2 and TRBJ1-1; 8 positions match TRBD1. Trimming removed 6 bases from V and 5 bases from J; junction bases left unmatched: 8. Germline assignment: CDR1 WSHSY and CDR2 SAAADI. This CDR3 is built from 14 residues. The CDR3 spells CASSGQGSWTEAFF. CDR3 bases: TGCGCCAGCAGCGGACAGGGTAGCTGGACTGAAGCTTTCTTT.

V gene TRBV3-1 (or the pseudogene TRBV3-2) combines with J gene TRBJ1-2, with 8 bases that match TRBD1. The V gene end was trimmed by 0 bases and the J gene end by 7 bases; junction bases not matched to a gene: 7. Germline lookup yields CDR1 LGHDT and CDR2 YNNKEL (reference sequence). The CDR3 is 15 amino acids. The CDR3 is CASSQDLGGTGGYTF. CDR3 nucleotide sequence: TGTGCCAGCAGCCAAGATCTAGGGGGGACAGGTGGCTACACCTTC.

The rearrangement links TRBV9 to TRBJ2-3; possibly TRBD1 for D (5 bases). The CDR3 covers 12 residues. Germline CDR1 is SGDLS and CDR2 is YYNGEE. V was trimmed by 3 bases and J by 6 bases, leaving 8 bases between them. The CDR3 region is CASSAWGDTQYF. The CDR3, as DNA: TGTGCCAGCAGCGCTTGGGGCGATACGCAGTATTTT.

This chain joins TRBV4-3 and TRBJ1-6; D may be TRBD1 (5 bases). This CDR3 comprises 15 residues. V was clipped by 0 bases and J by 14 bases, with 17 bases between them. Germline assignment: CDR1 LGHNA and CDR2 YSLEER. This CDR3 is CASSQDAQDPLSLHF. CDR3 bases: TGCGCCAGCAGCCAAGACGCACAGGACCCGTTATCCCTCCACTTT.

This chain connects TRBV5-1 to TRBJ2-7, with 7 bases matching TRBD1. The CDR3 sequence is 14 residues long. Germline CDR1 SGHRS, CDR2 YFSETQ. V shed 0 bases and J 2 bases; nucleotides not matched to a gene: 2. CDR3 nucleotide sequence: TGCGCCAGCAGCTTGGGAGGACAGGCCTACGAGCAGTACTTC. The encoded protein is CASSLGGQAYEQYF.

CDR3 bases: TGTGCCAGCAGTTTAAGCTTCTACGAGCAGTACTTC. This gives the protein CASSLSFYEQYF. This chain uses TRBV12-3 or TRBV12-4 with TRBJ2-7; no reliable D call. V was trimmed by 2 bases and J by 3 bases, leaving 5 bases between them. CDR3 length: 12 amino acids.

The V call is TRBV7-6, the J call TRBJ2-7, with D possibly matching TRBD2 (5 bases). There are 13 residues in the CDR3. The germline V gene encodes CDR1 SGHVS and CDR2 FNYEAQ. V lost 4 bases and J lost 4, with 11 bases in between. The CDR3 reads CASSSGILYEQYF. CDR3 DNA: TGTGCCAGCAGCTCCGGGATCCTATACGAGCAGTACTTC.

This clone occurred once. Different DNA sequences within this sample yield the same CDR3. V and J are TRBV18 and TRBJ1-6; tentative D call: TRBD1 (6 bases). Trimming took off 0 bases at V and 3 bases at J, with 6 bases between the two ends. From germline, CDR1 is KGHSH and CDR2 LQKENI. This CDR3 has 15 amino acids. The CDR3 DNA sequence: TGTGCCAGCTCACCACCGACAGGCTATAATTCACCCCTCCACTTT. It codes for CASSPPTGYNSPLHF. Using reference TRBV18 and TRBJ1-6 for the parts outside the CDR3, the full variable domain is NAGVMQNPRHLVRRRGQEARLRCSPMKGHSHVYWYRQLPEEGLKFMVYLQKENIIDESGMPKERFSAEFPKEGPSILRIQQVVRGDSAAYFCASSPPTGYNSPLHFGNGTRLTVT.

Concerning this clone itself: Other DNA sequences of this sample code for an identical CDR3. J is TRBJ2-7 and V is TRBV19; 9 nucleotides align to TRBD1. Germline loops: CDR1 LNHDA, CDR2 SQIVND (reference sequence). J was trimmed by 4 bases and V by 3 bases; bases with no gene match: 7. This CDR3 region has 15 residues. The CDR3 coding sequence is TGTGCCAGTAGTATCGCCGGGACAGGGAGTTACGAGCAGTACTTC. This gives the protein CASSIAGTGSYEQYF.

The CDR3 protein is CASILWGNPSETQYF. The CDR3 DNA reads as TGTGCCAGCATACTCTGGGGGAACCCTTCGGAGACCCAGTACTTC. The rearrangement joins TRBV21-1 to TRBJ2-5. TRBV21-1 constitutes a pseudogene. There are 15 residues in the CDR3.

The chain recombines TRBV30 with TRBJ1-6; D remains ambiguous. V lost 0 bases and J lost 7, with 19 bases in between. The CDR3 spans 17 residues. The germline gives CDR1 GTSNPN, CDR2 SVGIG (reference sequence). The CDR3 region is CAWSVSSVSRQNSPLHF. Here the CDR3 DNA reads TGTGCCTGGAGTGTAAGTTCGGTATCGAGGCAGAATTCACCCCTCCACTTT. Variable domain in full (rest from reference TRBV30 and TRBJ1-6): SQTIHQWPATLVQPVGSPLSLECTVEGTSNPNLYWYRQAAGRGLQLLFYSVGIGQISSEVPQNLSASRPQDRQFILSSKKLLLSDSGFYLCAWSVSSVSRQNSPLHFGNGTRLTVT.

In nucleotides, the CDR3 is TGTGCCAGCAGGGCCACTAGCGGCTACACAGATACGCAGTATTTT. Its translation: CASRATSGYTDTQYF. V usage is TRBV6-4 and J usage is TRBJ2-3; 8 nucleotides line up with TRBD2. The germline CDR1 and CDR2 sequences are MRHNA and SNTAGT. This CDR3 has 15 residues. J lost 2 bases, V lost 6 bases, and 7 bases had no gene match.

The chain uses TRBV4-1 and TRBJ2-7, with 9 bases that match TRBD2. Germline V gene lookup returns CDR1 MGHRA and CDR2 YSYEKL. V lost 3 bases to trimming and J lost 4 bases; unmatched junction nucleotides: 7. CDR3 length: 15 residues. The CDR3: CASSHLRGGGYEQYF. As DNA, the CDR3 is TGCGCCAGCAGCCATCTGCGGGGGGGTGGGTACGAGCAGTACTTC.